This section outlines one T cell receptor (beta chain) sequence together with its context. This clone was observed a single time. No cognate antigen has been identified for it. Nothing much larger sits one base from this clone, and base qualities are not available. This specimen belongs to a study of blood T cell repertoires in COVID-19 (dated by TCRdb to between 2020 and 2021). With respect to the entire study: Collaborator samples came from the United States, Italy and Spain and covered acute and convalescent phases of COVID-19. A de-identified subject ID, COVID-19 status, age in years and sex were almost always included in the sample metadata. Where HLA class I and class II types were available, the types were taken from metadata supplied by the sample provider, not from assay-based typing. Deeply sampled blood TCRbeta repertoires from subjects exposed to, actively infected with, or recovered from COVID-19 were included in the dataset. A freely available public database, intended as a resource for researchers studying the immune response to SARS-CoV-2, is where the repertoires were released. Samples came from the ongoing ImmuneRACE study (first 160 participants) plus 1,254 subjects from 6 global collaborators. The material from the prospective study consisted of cDNA or gDNA derived from T cells, B-cell-depleted T cells, or PBMCs. Points the paper makes about the study in general: How much clinical and demographic metadata was included differed by source and by participant, and the metadata was provided uncurated.

One collaborating source in Seattle enrolled patients while the patients were actively infected and followed the patients over time throughout the course of disease. Each collaborating institution followed its own protocols to collect whole blood in K2EDTA tubes. For TCRbeta analysis, collaborators shipped samples as frozen whole blood, isolated PBMCs, or DNA extracted from either of those sample types. TCRbeta CDR3 regions were amplified from genomic DNA by means of the immunoSEQ Assay, a bias-controlled multiplex PCR. In the source study's methods: The number of nucleated cells in each sample was estimated from the amplification of reference gene primers within the assay. Sequence reads were collapsed and filtered to measure the absolute abundance of every unique TCRbeta CDR3 rearrangement. Productive Simpson clonality was computed per sample as the square root of Simpson's diversity index over productive rearrangements. What TCRdb holds here is the immuneACCESS table cut down to in-frame rearrangements. Part of the clones is not present; checked against another copy, under half of the missing clones reflect an unresolved V gene, and the others are unexplained. That table gives V, J and clone size, and the DNA gave D and trimming. The sample includes about 87,000 clones, with around 85% observed a single time. The top ten clones comprise 3% to 3.5% of the sample.

CDR1 GTSNPN and CDR2 SVGIG were looked up in the germline V gene (reference sequence). Including the terminal cysteine and phenylalanine, the CDR3 comprises 17 residues. The DNA shown is the 51-base CDR3, in frame from base 1. Relative to germline, V is missing 3 bases and J is missing 3 bases, with 14 bases of the junction outside any gene match. The rearrangement joined TRBV30 to TRBJ1-3; 7 junctional bases match TRBD1. The sample consisted of peripheral blood. The sequence came from a woman aged 80 or over with COVID-19, enrolled during active disease. The DNA sequence is TGTGCCTGGAGAAGGCAAGGGGGCTATCGCTATGGAAACACCATATATTTT. Its amino acids are CAWRRQGGYRYGNTIYF.